Included here is one TCR beta chain sequence, with context. These data belong to a study of CD8 T cells in Susac syndrome. When the RNA was reverse transcribed, random hexamers were used with an input of about 0.5 to 1 ug. TCRdb reprocessed the immunoSEQ multiplex PCR reads with MiXCR, giving one entry per CDR3 protein. The sample has about 150,000 distinct CDR3 sequences, roughly 95% seen once. There are 18 residues in the CDR3. J was trimmed by 6 bases and V by 4 bases; bases with no gene match: 22. CDR1 and CDR2 (germline): SGDLS, YYNGEE. The sample was CD4+ T cells from PBMCs. The gene calls are TRBV9 and TRBJ2-7; 7 bases match TRBD2. This TCR derives from a human donor with Susac syndrome. The CDR3 sequence: CASSPQPFPGGGGSEQYF. DNA of the CDR3: TGTGCCAGCAGCCCCCAGCCCTTCCCCGGCGGGGGAGGGAGCGAGCAGTACTTC.